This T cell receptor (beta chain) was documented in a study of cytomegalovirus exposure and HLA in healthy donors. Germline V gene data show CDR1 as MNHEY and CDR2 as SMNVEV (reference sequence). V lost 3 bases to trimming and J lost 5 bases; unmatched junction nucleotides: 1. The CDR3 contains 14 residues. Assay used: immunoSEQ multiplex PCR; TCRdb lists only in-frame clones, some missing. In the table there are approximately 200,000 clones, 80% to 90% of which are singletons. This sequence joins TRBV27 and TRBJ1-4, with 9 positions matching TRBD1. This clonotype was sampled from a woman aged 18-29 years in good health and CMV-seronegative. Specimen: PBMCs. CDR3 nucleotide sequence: TGTGCCAGCAGTTTTGACAGGGGGAATGAAAAACTGTTTTTT. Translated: CASSFDRGNEKLFF.